This TCR beta chain was documented in a study of T cells in Graves' hyperthyroidism and ophthalmopathy. Turning to the study itself: The authors collected peripheral blood at initial diagnosis, before any treatment.

Whole-study findings and limits: A median approximately 6.5 months before onset, the model predicted ophthalmopathy.

This clonotype was detected ten times or more. Its antigen is as yet unknown. RNA transcripts gave rise to amplified TCR beta CDR3 regions. The study used the HTBI primer set for a first-round RT-PCR of the TCR CDR3. Each CDR3 protein gets one entry after TCRdb re-called the multiplex PCR reads with MiXCR. The sample lists hundreds of thousands of distinct CDR3 sequences, under 15% occurring once. Germline CDR1 reads KGHDR; CDR2 reads SFDVKD. The CDR3 loop spans 16 amino acids. V trimming: 5 bases; J trimming: 9 bases; junction bases outside the gene matches: 14. The chain employs TRBV24-1 and TRBJ2-5; 10 bases align to TRBD2. The sequencing input was blood. The sequence was obtained from a woman aged 40 to 49 with Graves' ophthalmopathy. Here the CDR3 reads CATSVAGGNQEKAQYF. DNA of the CDR3: TGTGCCACCAGTGTAGCGGGAGGCAACCAAGAGAAGGCCCAGTACTTC.